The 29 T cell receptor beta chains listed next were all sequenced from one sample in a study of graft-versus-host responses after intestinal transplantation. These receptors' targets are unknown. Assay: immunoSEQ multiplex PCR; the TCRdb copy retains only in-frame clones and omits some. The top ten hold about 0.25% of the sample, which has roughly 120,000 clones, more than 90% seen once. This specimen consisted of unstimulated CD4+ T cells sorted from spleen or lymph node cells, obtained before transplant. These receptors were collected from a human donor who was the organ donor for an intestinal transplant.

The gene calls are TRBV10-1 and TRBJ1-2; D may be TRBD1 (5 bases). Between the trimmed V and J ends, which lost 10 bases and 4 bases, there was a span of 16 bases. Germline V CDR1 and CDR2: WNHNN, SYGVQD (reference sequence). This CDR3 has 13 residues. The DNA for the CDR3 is TGCGCCACTCTATCGAGGGGTTTCTATGGCTACACCTTC. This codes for CATLSRGFYGYTF.

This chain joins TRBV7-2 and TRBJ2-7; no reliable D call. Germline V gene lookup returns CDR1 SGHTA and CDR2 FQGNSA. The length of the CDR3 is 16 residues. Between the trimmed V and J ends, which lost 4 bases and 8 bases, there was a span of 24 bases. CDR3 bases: TGTGCCAGCAGCTCCCGTTTAGTCTCCTCCAGCGCGAAGCAGTACTTC. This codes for CASSSRLVSSSAKQYF.

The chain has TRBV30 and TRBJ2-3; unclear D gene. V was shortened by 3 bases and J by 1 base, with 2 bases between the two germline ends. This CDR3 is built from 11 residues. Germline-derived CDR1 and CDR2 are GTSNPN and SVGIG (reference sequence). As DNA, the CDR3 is TGTGCCTGGAGCCGCACAGATACGCAGTATTTT. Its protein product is CAWSRTDTQYF.

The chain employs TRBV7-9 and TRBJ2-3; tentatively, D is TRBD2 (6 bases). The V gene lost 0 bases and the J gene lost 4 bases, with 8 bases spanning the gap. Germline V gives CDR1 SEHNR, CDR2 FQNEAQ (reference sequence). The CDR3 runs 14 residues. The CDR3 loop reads CASSLAGSADTQYF. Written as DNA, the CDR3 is TGTGCCAGCAGCTTAGCCGGGAGCGCAGATACGCAGTATTTT.

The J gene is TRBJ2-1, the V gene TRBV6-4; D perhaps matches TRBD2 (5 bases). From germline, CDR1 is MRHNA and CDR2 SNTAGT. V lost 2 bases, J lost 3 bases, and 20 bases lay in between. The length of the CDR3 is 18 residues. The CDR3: CASSDTLIRRPDYNEQFF. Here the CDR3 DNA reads TGTGCCAGCAGTGACACCCTTATACGGAGGCCAGACTACAATGAGCAGTTCTTC.

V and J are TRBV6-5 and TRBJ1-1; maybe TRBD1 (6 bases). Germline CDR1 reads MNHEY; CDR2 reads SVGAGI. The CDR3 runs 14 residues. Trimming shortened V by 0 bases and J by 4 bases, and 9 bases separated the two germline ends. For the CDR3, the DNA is TGTGCCAGCAGTTACTCATCCAGGGGCACTGAAGCTTTCTTT. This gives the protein CASSYSSRGTEAFF.

CDR3 nucleotides: TGTGCCAGCAGCCCGGTGGGGGGCAGATCGGCTTTCTTT. Translation gives CASSPVGGRSAFF. This sequence joins TRBV5-6 and TRBJ1-1, with a weak D call TRBD1 (6 bases). V dropped 4 bases and J dropped 11 bases, with 18 bases sitting between them. This CDR3 is 13 amino acids long. Germline CDR1 reads SGHDT; CDR2 reads YYEEEE.

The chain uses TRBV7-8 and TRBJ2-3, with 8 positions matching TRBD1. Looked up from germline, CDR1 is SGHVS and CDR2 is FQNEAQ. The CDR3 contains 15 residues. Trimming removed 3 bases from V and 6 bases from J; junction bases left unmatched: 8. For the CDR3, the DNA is TGTGCCAGCAGCTTCGCGGCAGGGGGCGGGGATACGCAGTATTTT. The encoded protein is CASSFAAGGGDTQYF.

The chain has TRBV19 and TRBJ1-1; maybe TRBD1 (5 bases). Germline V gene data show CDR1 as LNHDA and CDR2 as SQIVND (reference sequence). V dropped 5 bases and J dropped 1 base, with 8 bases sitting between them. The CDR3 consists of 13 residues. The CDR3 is CASSWQGNTEAFF. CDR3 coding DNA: TGTGCCAGTAGTTGGCAGGGGAACACTGAAGCTTTCTTT.

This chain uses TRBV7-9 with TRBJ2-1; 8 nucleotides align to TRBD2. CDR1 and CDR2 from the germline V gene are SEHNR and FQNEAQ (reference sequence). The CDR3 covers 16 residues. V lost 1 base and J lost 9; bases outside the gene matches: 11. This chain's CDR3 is CASSLDPREVLGEQFF. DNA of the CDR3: TGTGCCAGCAGCTTAGACCCGCGGGAGGTCCTAGGTGAGCAGTTCTTC.

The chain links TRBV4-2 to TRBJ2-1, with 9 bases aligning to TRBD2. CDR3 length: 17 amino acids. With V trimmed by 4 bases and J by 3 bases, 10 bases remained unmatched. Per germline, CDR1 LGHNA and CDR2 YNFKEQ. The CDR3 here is CASSPASAGGYYNEQFF. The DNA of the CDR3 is TGTGCCAGCAGCCCGGCTTCGGCGGGAGGGTACTACAATGAGCAGTTCTTC.

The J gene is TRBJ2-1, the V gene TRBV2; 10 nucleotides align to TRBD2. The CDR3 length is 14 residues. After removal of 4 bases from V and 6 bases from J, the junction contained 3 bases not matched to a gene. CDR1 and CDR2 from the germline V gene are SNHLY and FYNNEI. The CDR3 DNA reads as TGTGCCAGCAGTGTCTGGACTAGCGGCAATGAGCAGTTCTTC. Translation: CASSVWTSGNEQFF.

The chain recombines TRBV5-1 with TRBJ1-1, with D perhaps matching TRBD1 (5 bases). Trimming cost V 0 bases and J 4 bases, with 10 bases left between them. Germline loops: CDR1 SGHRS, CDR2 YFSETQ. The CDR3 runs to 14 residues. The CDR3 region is CASSLDGAGTEAFF. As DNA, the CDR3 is TGCGCCAGCAGCTTGGATGGGGCGGGCACTGAAGCTTTCTTT.

The chain's CDR3 is CASSSYREDEQFF. Here the CDR3 DNA reads TGTGCCAGCAGCTCATACAGGGAGGATGAGCAGTTCTTC. The J gene is TRBJ2-1, the V gene TRBV7-9, with D perhaps assigned TRBD1 or TRBD2 (6 bases each). Germline V CDR1 and CDR2: SEHNR, FQNEAQ (reference sequence). V lost 4 bases and J lost 8, with 12 bases in between. This CDR3 spans 13 amino acids.

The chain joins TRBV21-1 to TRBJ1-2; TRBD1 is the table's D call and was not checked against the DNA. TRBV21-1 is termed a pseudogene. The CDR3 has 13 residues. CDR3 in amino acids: CASSKDRGHGYTF. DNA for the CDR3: TGTGCCAGCAGCAAGGACAGGGGGCATGGCTACACCTTC.

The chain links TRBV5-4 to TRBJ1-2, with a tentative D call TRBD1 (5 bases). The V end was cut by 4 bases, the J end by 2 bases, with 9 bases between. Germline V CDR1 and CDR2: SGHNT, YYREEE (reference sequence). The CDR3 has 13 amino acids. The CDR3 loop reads CASSPDRNYGYTF. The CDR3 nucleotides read TGTGCCAGCAGCCCTGACAGAAACTATGGCTACACCTTC. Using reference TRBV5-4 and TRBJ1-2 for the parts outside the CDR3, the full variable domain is ETGVTQSPTHLIKTRGQQVTLRCSSQSGHNTVSWYQQALGQGPQFIFQYYREEENGRGNFPPRFSGLQFPNYSSELNVNALELDDSALYLCASSPDRNYGYTFGSGTRLTVV.

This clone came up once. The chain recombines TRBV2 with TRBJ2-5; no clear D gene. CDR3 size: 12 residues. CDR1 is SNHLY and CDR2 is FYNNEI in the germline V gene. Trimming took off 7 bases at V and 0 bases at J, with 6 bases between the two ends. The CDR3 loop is CASTIDQETQYF. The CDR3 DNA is TGTGCCAGCACTATAGACCAAGAGACCCAGTACTTC.

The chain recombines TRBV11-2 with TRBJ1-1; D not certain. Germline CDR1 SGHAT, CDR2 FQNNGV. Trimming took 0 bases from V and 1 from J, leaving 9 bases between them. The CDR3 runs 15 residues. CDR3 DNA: TGTGCCAGCAGCTTAGATGGGTTGGGGAACACTGAAGCTTTCTTT. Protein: CASSLDGLGNTEAFF.

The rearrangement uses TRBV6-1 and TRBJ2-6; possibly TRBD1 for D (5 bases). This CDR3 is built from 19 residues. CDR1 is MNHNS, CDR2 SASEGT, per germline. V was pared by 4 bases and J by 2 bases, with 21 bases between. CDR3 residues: CASSGLGAAPYAGANVLTF. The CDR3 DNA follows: TGTGCCAGCAGTGGGCTAGGGGCGGCTCCTTACGCTGGGGCCAACGTCCTGACTTTC.

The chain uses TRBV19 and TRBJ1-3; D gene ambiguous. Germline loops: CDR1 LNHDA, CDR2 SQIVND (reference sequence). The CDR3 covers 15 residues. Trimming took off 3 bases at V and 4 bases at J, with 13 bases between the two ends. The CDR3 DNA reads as TGTGCCAGTAGTATCGGGCGGCCAGAGGGAAACACCATATATTTT. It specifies CASSIGRPEGNTIYF.

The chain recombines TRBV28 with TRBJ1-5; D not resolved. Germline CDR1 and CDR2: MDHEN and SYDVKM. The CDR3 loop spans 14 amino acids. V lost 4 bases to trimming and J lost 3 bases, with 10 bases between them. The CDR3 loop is CASSWRGYNQPQHF. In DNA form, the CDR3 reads TGTGCCAGCAGTTGGCGAGGGTACAATCAGCCCCAGCATTTT.

In nucleotides, the CDR3 is TGTGCCAGCAGCCTCGACAGGGGCCCTAATCAGCCCCAGCATTTT. This encodes CASSLDRGPNQPQHF. This sequence joins TRBV2 and TRBJ1-5, with 8 bases matching TRBD1. The germline gives CDR1 SNHLY, CDR2 FYNNEI. This CDR3 has 15 amino acids. The V gene end was trimmed by 6 bases and the J gene end by 4 bases; junction bases not matched to a gene: 8.

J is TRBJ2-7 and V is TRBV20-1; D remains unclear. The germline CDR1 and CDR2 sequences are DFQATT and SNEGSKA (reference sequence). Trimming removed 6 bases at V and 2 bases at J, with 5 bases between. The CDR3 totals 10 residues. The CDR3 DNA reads TGCAGTGCCGAAACCTACGAGCAGTACTTC. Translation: CSAETYEQYF.

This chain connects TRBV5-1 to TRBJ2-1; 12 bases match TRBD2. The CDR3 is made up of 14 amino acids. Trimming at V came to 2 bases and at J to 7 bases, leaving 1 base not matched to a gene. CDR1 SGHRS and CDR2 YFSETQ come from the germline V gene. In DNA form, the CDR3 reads TGCGCCAGCAGCTTTACTAGCGGGAGGAATGAGCAGTTCTTC. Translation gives CASSFTSGRNEQFF. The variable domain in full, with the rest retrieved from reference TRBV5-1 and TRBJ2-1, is KAGVTQTPRYLIKTRGQQVTLSCSPISGHRSVSWYQQTPGQGLQFLFEYFSETQRNKGNFPGRFSGRQFSNSRSEMNVSTLELGDSALYLCASSFTSGRNEQFFGPGTRLTVL.

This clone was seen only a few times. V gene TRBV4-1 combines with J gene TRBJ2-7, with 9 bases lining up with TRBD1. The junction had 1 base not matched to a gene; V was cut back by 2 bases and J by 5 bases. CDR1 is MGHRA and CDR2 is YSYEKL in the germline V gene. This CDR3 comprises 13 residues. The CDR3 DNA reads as TGCGCCAGCAGCCAACGACAGGGGGACGAGCAGTACTTC. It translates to CASSQRQGDEQYF.

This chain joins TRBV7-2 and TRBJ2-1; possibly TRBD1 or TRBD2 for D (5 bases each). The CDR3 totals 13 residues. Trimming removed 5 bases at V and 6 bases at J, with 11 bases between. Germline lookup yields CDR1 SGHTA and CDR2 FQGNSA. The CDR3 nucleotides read TGTGCCAGCAGCGAGGGACCATCCAATGAGCAGTTCTTC. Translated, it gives CASSEGPSNEQFF.

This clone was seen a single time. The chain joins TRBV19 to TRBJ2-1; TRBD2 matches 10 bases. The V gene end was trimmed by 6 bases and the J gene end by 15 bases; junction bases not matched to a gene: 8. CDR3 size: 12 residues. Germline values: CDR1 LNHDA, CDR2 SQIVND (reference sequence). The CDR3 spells CASRASGSGLFF. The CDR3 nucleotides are TGTGCCAGTAGGGCTAGCGGGAGTGGATTGTTCTTC. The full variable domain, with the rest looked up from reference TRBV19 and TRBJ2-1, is DGGITQSPKYLFRKEGQNVTLSCEQNLNHDAMYWYRQDPGQGLRLIYYSQIVNDFQKGDIAEGYSVSREKKESFPLTVTSAQKNPTAFYLCASRASGSGLFFGPGTRLTVL.

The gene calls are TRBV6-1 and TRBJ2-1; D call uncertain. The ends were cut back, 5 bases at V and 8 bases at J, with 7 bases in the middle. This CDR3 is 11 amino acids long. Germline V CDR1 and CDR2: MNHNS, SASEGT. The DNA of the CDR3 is TGTGCCAGCAGTCCGACCGATGAGCAGTTCTTC. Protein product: CASSPTDEQFF.

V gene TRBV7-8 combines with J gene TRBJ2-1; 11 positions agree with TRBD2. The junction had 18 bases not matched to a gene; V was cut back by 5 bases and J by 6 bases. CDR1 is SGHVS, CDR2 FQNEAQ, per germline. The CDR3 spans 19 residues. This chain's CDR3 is CASSHTGTSGWGVSNEQFF. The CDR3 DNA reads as TGTGCCAGCAGCCATACCGGGACTAGCGGATGGGGTGTGTCCAATGAGCAGTTCTTC.